This TCR beta chain was retrieved from a study of blood T cells in healthy people across ages. Using a J-beta primer mix together with a sample-barcoded 5' primer, a second PCR was run for roughly 6 to 12 cycles. Each CDR3 protein gets one entry after TCRdb re-called the 5' RACE reads with MiXCR. The table shows almost 550,000 distinct CDR3 sequences, with 20% to 30% occurring only once. This clonotype was counted between two and nine times. Trimming pared 2 bases from V and 0 bases from J, leaving 8 bases between. The CDR3 consists of 15 residues. Germline assignment: CDR1 MDHEN and CDR2 SYDVKM. The same data also contributed to another study, on T cells of mothers and their children. From that study: Similar effects of thymic selection on TCR recombination output were recorded in related and unrelated pairs.

V is TRBV28 and J is TRBJ1-5; unclear D gene. Sequencing was done on a sample of blood. The clonotype originates from a boy aged 5-17 years in good health. As DNA, the CDR3 is TGTGCCAGCAGTTTAGGTGGACTTAGCAATCAGCCCCAGCATTTT. Its translation is CASSLGGLSNQPQHF.